The 23 T cell receptor beta chains below all came from one sample that was sequenced in a study of OX40 agonist ivuxolimab in advanced cancers. Some clones are missing from TCRdb's copy, which holds only in-frame ones; the method was immunoSEQ multiplex PCR. The sample shows 92,000 or so clones, 85% to 90% of them seen only once. The source was CD4+ or CD8+ T cells sorted from blood, collected in a trial of the OX40 agonist ivuxolimab. The receptors here all came from an adult with an advanced solid tumor such as melanoma, head and neck, liver or kidney cancer.

The genes are TRBV27 and TRBJ1-5; 10 bases agree with TRBD1. The CDR3 extends over 14 amino acids. Germline lookup yields CDR1 MNHEY and CDR2 SMNVEV (reference sequence). V was pared by 4 bases and J by 5 bases, with 2 bases of the junction left unmatched. The CDR3, as DNA: TGTGCCAGCAGTTCGGACAGGGGGTATCAGCCCCAGCATTTT. It encodes CASSSDRGYQPQHF.

The genes are TRBV19 and TRBJ2-1; TRBD1 matches 9 bases. Germline trimming cut 6 bases from V and 6 bases from J; bases unmatched to any gene: 6. The CDR3 consists of 14 residues. In germline, CDR1 is LNHDA, CDR2 SQIVND (reference sequence). The CDR3 DNA reads TGTGCCAGTAGGGGAACAGGGGGCACCAATGAGCAGTTCTTC. This codes for CASRGTGGTNEQFF.

V is TRBV13 and J is TRBJ1-3; the D is unclear. Trimming left V 4 bases short and J 5 bases short, with 9 bases between. Germline lookup yields CDR1 PRHDT and CDR2 FYEKMQ (reference sequence). This CDR3 contains 13 residues. CDR3 region: CASSWNGRNTIYF. The CDR3, as DNA: TGTGCCAGCAGCTGGAATGGGCGAAACACCATATATTTT.

J is TRBJ2-1 and V is TRBV6-1; 7 bases are a match to TRBD2. The CDR3 is 15 amino acids. Per germline, CDR1 MNHNS and CDR2 SASEGT. V was pared by 1 base and J by 1 base, with 1 base of the junction left unmatched. The CDR3 sequence: CASSEGGGSYNEQFF. The DNA of the CDR3 is TGTGCCAGCAGTGAAGGGGGGGGTTCCTACAATGAGCAGTTCTTC.

The chain combines TRBV18 with TRBJ2-2; 7 nucleotides match TRBD1. The CDR3 is 16 amino acids. CDR1 and CDR2 (germline): KGHSH, LQKENI. With 6 bases clipped from V and 0 bases from J, the junction kept 7 bases outside the gene matches. CDR3 bases: TGTGCCAGCTCCCTGGGACAGCCCGCGAACACCGGGGAGCTGTTTTTT. It specifies CASSLGQPANTGELFF. Variable domain in full (rest from reference TRBV18 and TRBJ2-2): NAGVMQNPRHLVRRRGQEARLRCSPMKGHSHVYWYRQLPEEGLKFMVYLQKENIIDESGMPKERFSAEFPKEGPSILRIQQVVRGDSAAYFCASSLGQPANTGELFFGEGSRLTVL.

The chain links TRBV18 to TRBJ1-2, with TRBD1 matching 10 bases. This CDR3 has 16 amino acids. Germline CDR1 is KGHSH and CDR2 is LQKENI. The V gene end was trimmed by 6 bases and the J gene end by 4 bases; junction bases not matched to a gene: 11. The CDR3 loop reads CASSLTGGEYVYGYTF. CDR3 in DNA: TGTGCCAGCTCGTTGACAGGGGGCGAGTATGTCTATGGCTACACCTTC.

As for this clone: This sample includes further DNA sequences coding for the same CDR3. This CDR3 reads CASSLGQNNEKLFF. In nucleotides, the CDR3 is TGTGCCAGCAGCTTGGGACAGAATAATGAAAAACTGTTTTTT. The rearrangement links TRBV5-4 to TRBJ1-4, with D possibly TRBD1 on 5 matching bases. From germline, CDR1 is SGHNT and CDR2 YYREEE (reference sequence). The CDR3 runs 14 residues. With 0 bases removed from V and 4 bases from J, the gap between germline ends came to 7 bases.

This chain links TRBV19 with TRBJ1-5; D ambiguous. V gave up 4 bases and J gave up 6 bases, with 16 bases separating them. The CDR3 covers 15 residues. CDR1 and CDR2 from the germline V gene are LNHDA and SQIVND (reference sequence). The CDR3 loop reads CASSKEEAGSQPQHF. The CDR3 region has the DNA TGTGCCAGTAGTAAGGAGGAGGCGGGTAGTCAGCCCCAGCATTTT.

The V call is TRBV11-2, the J call TRBJ2-5; 9 nucleotides line up with TRBD2. This CDR3 is built from 14 residues. Germline V CDR1 and CDR2: SGHAT, FQNNGV. The J segment lost 7 bases and the V segment lost 6 bases, leaving 9 bases of the junction unmatched. The CDR3 DNA reads as TGTGCCAGCAGTTATAGCGGGAGTCCGGGGACCCAGTACTTC. This encodes CASSYSGSPGTQYF. Full variable domain (outside the CDR3, taken from reference TRBV11-2 and TRBJ2-5): EAGVAQSPRYKIIEKRQSVAFWCNPISGHATLYWYQQILGQGPKLLIQFQNNGVVDDSQLPKDRFSAERLKGVDSTLKIQPAKLEDSAVYLCASSYSGSPGTQYFGPGTRLLVL.

The gene calls are TRBV27 and TRBJ2-3; D ambiguous. In germline, CDR1 is MNHEY, CDR2 SMNVEV (reference sequence). This CDR3 has 15 amino acids. V dropped 0 bases and J dropped 1 base, with 8 bases sitting between them. The CDR3 DNA reads as TGTGCCAGCAGTTTATCGATTGGGGGCACAGATACGCAGTATTTT. Translated, it gives CASSLSIGGTDTQYF.

The chain recombines TRBV10-3 with TRBJ2-3, with D maybe TRBD1 (5 bases). Germline loops: CDR1 ENHRY, CDR2 SYGVKD. The CDR3 runs to 15 residues. V lost 3 bases and J lost 2, with 12 bases in between. CDR3 protein: CAISERQGTTDTQYF. Written as DNA, the CDR3 is TGTGCCATCAGTGAAAGGCAGGGTACCACAGATACGCAGTATTTT.

This clone has just a few counts. The chain links TRBV30 to TRBJ2-6; D unclear. CDR1 and CDR2 from the germline V gene are GTSNPN and SVGIG (reference sequence). This CDR3 contains 13 residues. Trimming removed 3 bases from V and 2 bases from J, with 5 bases in between. CDR3 residues: CAWRTPGANVLTF. The DNA of the CDR3 is TGTGCCTGGAGAACCCCTGGGGCCAACGTCCTGACTTTC.

The chain combines TRBV10-3 with TRBJ1-3; TRBD1 might be the D (5 bases). From germline, CDR1 is ENHRY and CDR2 SYGVKD. This CDR3 is built from 15 residues. Trimming removed 3 bases from V and 2 bases from J, with 11 bases in between. Here the CDR3 DNA reads TGTGCCATCAGTGATCTGGGGACTACTGGAAACACCATATATTTT. Amino acids: CAISDLGTTGNTIYF.

This chain links TRBV5-1 with TRBJ2-1, with TRBD1 matching over 8 bases. This CDR3 is 20 amino acids long. The trim removed 0 bases at V and 7 bases at J, leaving 21 bases unmatched. The germline CDR1 and CDR2 sequences are SGHRS and YFSETQ. CDR3 protein: CASSLGQGADRDKDVNEQFF. CDR3 nucleotide sequence: TGCGCCAGCAGCTTGGGCCAGGGGGCTGACCGGGACAAGGATGTAAATGAGCAGTTCTTC.

This chain links TRBV18 with TRBJ2-7, with D possibly TRBD2 on 6 matching bases. This CDR3 region has 12 residues. Germline V gene lookup returns CDR1 KGHSH and CDR2 LQKENI. Deletions cut 3 bases from V and 4 bases from J, with 7 bases between. The chain's CDR3 is CASSPGGYEQYF. CDR3 nucleotides: TGTGCCAGCTCACCCGGGGGTTACGAGCAGTACTTC.

This clone was seen only once. This rearrangement joins TRBV9 to TRBJ2-2, with D possibly being TRBD1 or TRBD2 (6 bases each). CDR1 SGDLS and CDR2 YYNGEE come from the germline V gene. V gave up 4 bases and J gave up 0 bases, with 13 bases separating them. The CDR3 is 16 amino acids. DNA of the CDR3: TGTGCCAGCAGCTTACAGGGAGGCCCGAACACCGGGGAGCTGTTTTTT. Protein product: CASSLQGGPNTGELFF.

V gene TRBV11-3 combines with J gene TRBJ2-7; possibly TRBD1 for D (6 bases). The ends were cut back, 5 bases at V and 3 bases at J, with 14 bases in the middle. Germline V lookup: CDR1 SGHNT, CDR2 YENEEA. CDR3 length: 14 amino acids. The CDR3 DNA reads as TGTGCCAGCAGCGGAACGGGACAATTCTACGAGCAGTACTTC. Protein: CASSGTGQFYEQYF.

This chain joins TRBV13 and TRBJ2-5; 11 nucleotides line up with TRBD1. The J call may be faulty, since TRBJ2-7 better matches the DNA end. Germline lookup yields CDR1 PRHDT and CDR2 FYEKMQ (reference sequence). This CDR3 region has 14 residues. The CDR3 DNA sequence: TGTGCCAGCAGAGAAGGACAGGGGGCCCACGAGCAGTACTTC. Translated, it gives CASREGQGAHEQYF.

The gene calls are TRBV5-3 and TRBJ2-7, with 7 bases aligning to TRBD1. TRBV5-3 is known as an ORF, though its function is uncertain. J lost 2 bases, V lost 4 bases, and 9 bases had no gene match. This CDR3 spans 15 amino acids. The CDR3 spells CARSPVWDRPYEQYF. CDR3 bases: TGTGCCAGAAGCCCCGTTTGGGACAGACCCTACGAGCAGTACTTC.

The V and J genes are TRBV30 and TRBJ1-1, with TRBD1 as a possible D gene (5 bases). In germline, CDR1 is GTSNPN, CDR2 SVGIG (reference sequence). CDR3 length equals 13 residues. The V end was cut by 2 bases, the J end by 0 bases, with 7 bases between. CDR3 nucleotide sequence: TGTGCCTGGAGTTTAGGGGTGAACACTGAAGCTTTCTTT. This codes for CAWSLGVNTEAFF. The full variable domain, with the rest looked up from reference TRBV30 and TRBJ1-1, is SQTIHQWPATLVQPVGSPLSLECTVEGTSNPNLYWYRQAAGRGLQLLFYSVGIGQISSEVPQNLSASRPQDRQFILSSKKLLLSDSGFYLCAWSLGVNTEAFFGQGTRLTVV.

The chain has TRBV19 and TRBJ2-5; D may be TRBD2 (6 bases). The J call may be faulty, since TRBJ2-7 better matches the DNA end. CDR1 and CDR2 from the germline V gene are LNHDA and SQIVND (reference sequence). The CDR3 runs 13 residues. CDR3 sequence (DNA): TGTGCCAGTAGTAGACCGGGAGTATACGAGCAGTACTTC. Its protein is CASSRPGVYEQYF.

The chain recombines TRBV5-1 with TRBJ2-1; D ambiguous. CDR1 is SGHRS, CDR2 YFSETQ, per germline. The V gene lost 4 bases and the J gene lost 8 bases, with 16 bases spanning the gap. The CDR3 contains 14 residues. CDR3 nucleotides: TGCGCCAGCAGCATACTGTCTCGCCTGGATGAGCAGTTCTTC. This encodes CASSILSRLDEQFF. Based on the CDR3 plus reference TRBV5-1 and TRBJ2-1, the full variable domain is KAGVTQTPRYLIKTRGQQVTLSCSPISGHRSVSWYQQTPGQGLQFLFEYFSETQRNKGNFPGRFSGRQFSNSRSEMNVSTLELGDSALYLCASSILSRLDEQFFGPGTRLTVL.

J is TRBJ1-1 and V is TRBV6-5; D gene ambiguous. Germline V gene data show CDR1 as MNHEY and CDR2 as SVGAGI. Trimming stripped 6 bases from V and 7 bases from J, with 12 bases between. This CDR3 has 12 amino acids. The CDR3 region has the DNA TGTGCCAGCAGATCGAGAGAGTTTGAAGCTTTCTTT. This sequence encodes CASRSREFEAFF.